This T cell receptor (beta chain) was found in a study of blood T cells in healthy people across ages. This CDR3 region has 16 residues. Germline V gene sequence: CDR1 DFQATT, CDR2 SNEGSKA (reference sequence). Trimming took off 5 bases at V and 0 bases at J, with 19 bases between the two ends. In each sample, at least 6.5 million PBMCs were isolated. The use of a sample-barcoded 5' primer and a J-beta primer mix characterized a second PCR of about 7 to 12 cycles. A single record per CDR3 protein comes from TCRdb applying MiXCR to the 5' RACE reads. This sample has around 800,000 distinct CDR3 sequences, with around two thirds found just once.

Sequenced: blood. This rearrangement joins TRBV20-1 to TRBJ1-1, with D possibly being TRBD1 (6 bases). The clonotype was recovered from a man aged 25-45 years in good health. CDR3 loop: CSAHVGGGIMNTEAFF. The CDR3 DNA reads as TGCAGTGCTCACGTTGGCGGGGGCATAATGAACACTGAAGCTTTCTTT.